Listed below are T cell receptor beta chains from one sample, sequenced in a study of response to subunit inactivated influenza vaccine. One entry per CDR3 protein, called by TCRdb with MiXCR from the RT-PCR reads. The sample contains approximately 520,000 distinct CDR3 sequences, roughly 23% of which appear only once. The source material was CD4+ T cells sorted from PBMCs, sampled roughly 5 days after vaccination. The receptors originated from a man aged 50-60 years who received an inactivated influenza vaccine. The CDR3 runs from the conserved cysteine through the conserved F or W. The D gene is left open where the match is weak. Only part of the rows carry a size: once, few, many, or a class if the clone is expanded.

TRBV6-5	TRBJ2-5	NA	NA	CASSYSSWEAKQETQYF	TGTGCCAGCAGTTACTCGAGCTGGGAAGCTAAGCAAGAGACCCAGTACTTC
TRBV9	TRBJ2-2	NA	NA	CASSVAGYDPGELFF	TGTGCCAGCAGCGTAGCGGGGTACGACCCCGGGGAGCTGTTTTTT
TRBV7-2	TRBJ2-1	NA	NA	CASSLGSSAHNEQFF	TGTGCCAGCAGCTTAGGTAGTAGCGCCCACAATGAGCAGTTCTTC
TRBV2	TRBJ2-1	TRBD2	NA	CASIGTSRYNEQFF	TGTGCCAGCATCGGGACTAGCAGGTACAATGAGCAGTTCTTC
TRBV5-1	TRBJ1-3	NA	NA	CASSLGYTGNTIYF	TGCGCCAGCAGCTTGGGCTACACTGGAAACACCATATATTTT
TRBV7-8	TRBJ2-1	NA	NA	CASSLDEPHEQFF	TGTGCCAGCAGCTTAGATGAACCCCATGAGCAGTTCTTC
TRBV20-1	TRBJ2-7	NA	few	CSARDHFRGRGLGEQYF	TGCAGTGCTAGAGATCATTTCAGGGGCAGGGGCCTGGGCGAGCAGTACTTC
TRBV20-1	TRBJ1-1	NA	NA	CSASGGPGTEAFF	TGCAGTGCTAGTGGCGGGCCAGGCACTGAAGCTTTCTTT
TRBV10-3	TRBJ2-2	TRBD1	NA	CAILADRGRTGELFF	TGTGCCATCCTCGCGGACAGGGGACGGACCGGGGAGCTGTTTTTT
TRBV4-1	TRBJ2-3	TRBD2	NA	CASSFSGGAGDTQYF	TGCGCCAGCAGCTTTAGCGGGGGGGCAGGAGATACGCAGTATTTT
TRBV7-2	TRBJ2-1	NA	NA	CASSSTRGGREQFF	TGTGCCAGCAGCTCTACTAGGGGAGGTCGGGAGCAGTTCTTC
TRBV7-9	TRBJ2-7	NA	NA	CASSHDRAGSYEQYF	TGTGCCAGCAGCCATGATCGGGCGGGCTCCTACGAGCAGTACTTC
TRBV5-1	TRBJ1-2	NA	NA	CASSFRDGGDYGYTF	TGCGCCAGCAGCTTCCGGGACGGGGGGGACTATGGCTACACCTTC
TRBV20-1	TRBJ2-4	NA	NA	CSAREGPTSFVQYF	TGCAGTGCTAGAGAAGGTCCGACTAGTTTCGTTCAGTACTTC
TRBV7-8	TRBJ2-1	NA	NA	CASSLPRRFSVYNEQFF	TGTGCCAGCAGCTTACCGAGGCGGTTCTCGGTCTACAATGAGCAGTTCTTC